Listed below are T cell receptor beta chains from one sample, sequenced in a study of PD-1 blockade in classical Hodgkin lymphoma. Sequencing used immunoSEQ multiplex PCR; TCRdb keeps in-frame clones, though not all of them. The sample has 7,500 to 8,000 clones, around 84% seen once. The input for sequencing was peripheral blood mononuclear cells (PBMCs), taken at baseline. Source of these receptors: a human donor with classical Hodgkin lymphoma. The CDR3 runs from the conserved cysteine through the conserved F or W. Each record gives: D gene, J gene, clone size, V gene, CDR3 DNA, CDR3 protein. The D gene is left open where the match is weak. Some rows have no size entry. The others give once, few or many, or a class for an expanded clone.

>TRBD1|TRBJ2-7|.|TRBV28
TGTGCCAGCAGTCCACGGGGACAGGGGGACGAGCAGTACTTC
CASSPRGQGDEQYF
>.|TRBJ2-3|.|TRBV5-6
TGTGCCAGCAGCCCTATGAGAACTGGCACAGATACGCAGTATTTT
CASSPMRTGTDTQYF
>.|TRBJ2-3|.|TRBV11-3
TGTGCCAGCAGCTGGGGTGGAGATACGCAGTATTTT
CASSWGGDTQYF
>TRBD1|TRBJ2-5|.|TRBV9
TGTGCCAGCAGCGGAACAGGGGGCCTAGGAGAAACCCAGTACTTC
CASSGTGGLGETQYF
>.|TRBJ1-1|large|TRBV28
TGTGCCAGCAGTTTTCGTTTGGGTGGCACTGAAGCTTTCTTT
CASSFRLGGTEAFF
>.|TRBJ2-7|.|TRBV5-1
TGCGCCAGCAGCGTCATGAGCGGGTCTCACGAGCAGTACTTC
CASSVMSGSHEQYF
>TRBD2|TRBJ2-2|.|TRBV12-5
TGTGCTAGTGGTTTGGCTAGGACTAGCGCACACACCGGGGAGCTGTTTTTT
CASGLARTSAHTGELFF
>.|TRBJ2-7|.|TRBV4-2
TGTGCCAGCAGCCAAGATAGAGAGGCCTTCCTTGGGAAAAACGAGCAGTACTTC
CASSQDREAFLGKNEQYF
>.|TRBJ2-5|.|TRBV6-5
TGTGCCAGCAGTTACTCGCCGGGGACCGAGACCCAGTACTTC
CASSYSPGTETQYF
>TRBD1|TRBJ2-7|.|TRBV7-9
TGTGCCAGCAGCTTCAGGGGGCTCGAGCAGTACTTC
CASSFRGLEQYF
>TRBD1|TRBJ2-7|.|TRBV2
TGTGCCAGCAGTGAAAATAAGAGGTCGGCAGGGGGAAATTCCTACGAGCAGTACTTC
CASSENKRSAGGNSYEQYF
>TRBD2|TRBJ2-1|medium-sized|TRBV5-1
TGCGCCAGCAGCTTGGGGACTGGGGCTAGCGGGAGTTCCCTTTGGTACAATGAGCAGTTCTTC
CASSLGTGASGSSLWYNEQFF
>TRBD2|TRBJ2-1|once|TRBV10-3
TGTGCCATCAGTCCGGCTAGCGGGAGGGCCGTCGATGAGCAGTTCTTC
CAISPASGRAVDEQFF
>.|TRBJ2-5|.|TRBV7-9
TGTGCCAGCAGCTTAGACGGGGGTCAAGAGACCCAGTACTTC
CASSLDGGQETQYF
>TRBD1|TRBJ2-5|.|TRBV25-1
TGTGCCAGCAGTGAACAACGAGGGACAGGGGGACTACCAGAGACCCAGTACTTC
CASSEQRGTGGLPETQYF
>.|TRBJ2-7|.|TRBV6-5
TGTGCCAGCAGTTCGCGAGACGAGCAGTACTTC
CASSSRDEQYF
>.|TRBJ1-1|.|TRBV2
TGTGCCAGCAGCGGACAGTCAGAGAACACTGAAGCTTTCTTT
CASSGQSENTEAFF
>.|TRBJ2-5|.|TRBV4-1
TGCGCCAGCAGCCACCTGGGGGTGGAGACCCAGTACTTC
CASSHLGVETQYF
>.|TRBJ1-1|.|TRBV28
TGTGCCAGCAGTCCCTTCATACCCGGAGGCACTGAAGCTTTCTTT
CASSPFIPGGTEAFF
>.|TRBJ2-5|.|TRBV29-1
TGCAGCGCTACATCTGGTGAGGGAATCGAGACCCAGTACTTC
CSATSGEGIETQYF
>.|TRBJ1-5|.|TRBV1
TGCACCAGCAGCCAACTGGTCGGGGTCGGAGGTCTGGAGCCCCAGCATTTT
CTSSQLVGVGGLEPQHF
>.|TRBJ1-1|.|TRBV29-1
TGCAGCGTTGATGGAGGAGGGGTCACTGAAGCTTTCTTT
CSVDGGGVTEAFF
>.|TRBJ1-1|.|TRBV7-9
TGTGCCAGCAGCCTAAGGGGCACTGAAGCTTTCTTT
CASSLRGTEAFF
>.|TRBJ2-7|.|TRBV7-2
TGTGCCAGCAGCTCCCTCCTTAGCACCTACGAGCAGTACTTC
CASSSLLSTYEQYF
>.|TRBJ2-2|once|TRBV5-6
TGTGCCAGCAGCTATGAGGCGGGTCTGAACACCGGGGAGCTGTTTTTT
CASSYEAGLNTGELFF
>TRBD2|TRBJ2-3|.|TRBV27
TGTGCCGTCCAGACTAGCGGGAGAACAGATACGCAGTATTTT
CAVQTSGRTDTQYF